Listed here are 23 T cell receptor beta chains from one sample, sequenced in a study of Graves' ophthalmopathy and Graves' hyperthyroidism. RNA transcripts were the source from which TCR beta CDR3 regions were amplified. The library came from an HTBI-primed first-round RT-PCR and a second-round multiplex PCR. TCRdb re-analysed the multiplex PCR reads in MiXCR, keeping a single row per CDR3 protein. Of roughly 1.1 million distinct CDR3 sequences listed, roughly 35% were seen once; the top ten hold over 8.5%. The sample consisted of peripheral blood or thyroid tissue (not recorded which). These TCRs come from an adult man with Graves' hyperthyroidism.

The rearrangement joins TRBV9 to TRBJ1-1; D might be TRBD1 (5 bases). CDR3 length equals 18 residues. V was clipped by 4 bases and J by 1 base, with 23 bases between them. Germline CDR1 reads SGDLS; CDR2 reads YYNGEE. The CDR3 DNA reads TGTGCCAGCAGCCAGGGACTCATTACCGGGACGCAGAACACTGAAGCTTTCTTT. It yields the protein CASSQGLITGTQNTEAFF. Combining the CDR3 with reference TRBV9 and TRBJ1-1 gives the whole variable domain DSGVTQTPKHLITATGQRVTLRCSPRSGDLSVYWYQQSLDQGLQFLIQYYNGEERAKGNILERFSAQQFPDLHSELNLSSLELGDSALYFCASSQGLITGTQNTEAFFGQGTRLTVV.

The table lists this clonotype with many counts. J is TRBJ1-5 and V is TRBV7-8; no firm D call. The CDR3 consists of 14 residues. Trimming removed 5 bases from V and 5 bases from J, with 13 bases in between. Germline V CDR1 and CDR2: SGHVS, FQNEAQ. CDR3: CASSLSGADQPQHF. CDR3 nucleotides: TGTGCCAGCAGCCTATCGGGCGCGGATCAGCCCCAGCATTTT.

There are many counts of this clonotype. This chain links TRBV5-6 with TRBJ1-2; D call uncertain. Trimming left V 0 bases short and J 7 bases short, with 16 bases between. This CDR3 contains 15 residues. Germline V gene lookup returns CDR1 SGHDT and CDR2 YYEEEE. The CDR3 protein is CASSLGLAGPGGYTF. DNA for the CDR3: TGTGCCAGCAGCTTGGGCCTGGCCGGCCCGGGTGGCTACACCTTC.

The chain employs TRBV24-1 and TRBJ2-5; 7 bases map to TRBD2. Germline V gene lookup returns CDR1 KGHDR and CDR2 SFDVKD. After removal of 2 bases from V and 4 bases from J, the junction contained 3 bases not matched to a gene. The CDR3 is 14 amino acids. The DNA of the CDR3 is TGTGCCACCAGTGATTGGGGGGGGAGAGAGACCCAGTACTTC. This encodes CATSDWGGRETQYF.

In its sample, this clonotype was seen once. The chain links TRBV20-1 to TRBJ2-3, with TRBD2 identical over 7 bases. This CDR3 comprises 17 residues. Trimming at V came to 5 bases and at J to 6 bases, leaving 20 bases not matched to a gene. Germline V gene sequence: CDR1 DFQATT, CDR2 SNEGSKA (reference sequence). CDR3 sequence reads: CSAVPVLWAGVPDTQYF. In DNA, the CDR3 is TGCAGTGCTGTCCCGGTGTTGTGGGCGGGAGTACCGGATACGCAGTATTTT.

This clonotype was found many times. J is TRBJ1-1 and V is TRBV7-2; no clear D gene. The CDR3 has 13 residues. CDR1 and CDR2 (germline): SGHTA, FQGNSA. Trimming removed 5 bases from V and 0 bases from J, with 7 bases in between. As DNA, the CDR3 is TGTGCCAGCAGCCCCTACTTGAACACTGAAGCTTTCTTT. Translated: CASSPYLNTEAFF.

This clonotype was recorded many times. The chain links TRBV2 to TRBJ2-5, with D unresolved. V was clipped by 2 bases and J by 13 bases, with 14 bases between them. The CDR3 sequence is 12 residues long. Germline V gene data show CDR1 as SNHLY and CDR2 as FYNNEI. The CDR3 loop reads CASSENPGVGYF. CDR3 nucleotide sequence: TGTGCCAGCAGTGAAAATCCTGGAGTAGGGTACTTC. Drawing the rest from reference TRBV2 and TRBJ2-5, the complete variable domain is EPEVTQTPSHQVTQMGQEVILRCVPISNHLYFYWYRQILGQKVEFLVSFYNNEISEKSEIFDDQFSVERPDGSNFTLKIRSTKLEDSAMYFCASSENPGVGYFGPGTRLLVL.

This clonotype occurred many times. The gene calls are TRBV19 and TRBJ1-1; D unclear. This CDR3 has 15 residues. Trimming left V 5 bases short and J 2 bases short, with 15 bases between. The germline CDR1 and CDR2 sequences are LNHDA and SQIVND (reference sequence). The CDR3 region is CASSGRREINTEAFF. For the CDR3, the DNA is TGTGCCAGTAGTGGAAGGCGGGAAATCAACACTGAAGCTTTCTTT.

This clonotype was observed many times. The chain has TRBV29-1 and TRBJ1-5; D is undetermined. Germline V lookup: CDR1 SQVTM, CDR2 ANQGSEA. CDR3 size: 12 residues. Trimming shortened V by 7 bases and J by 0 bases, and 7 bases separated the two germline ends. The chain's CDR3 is CSARYSNQPQHF. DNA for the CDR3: TGCAGCGCTCGATATAGCAATCAGCCCCAGCATTTT.

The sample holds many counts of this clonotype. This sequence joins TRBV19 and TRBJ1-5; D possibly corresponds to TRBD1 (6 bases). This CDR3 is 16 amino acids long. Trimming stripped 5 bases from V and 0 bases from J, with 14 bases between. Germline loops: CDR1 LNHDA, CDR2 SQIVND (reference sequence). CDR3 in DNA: TGTGCCAGTAGTGTCGATAGGGGGTTTAGCAATCAGCCCCAGCATTTT. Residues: CASSVDRGFSNQPQHF.

The CDR3 spells CATSSTRDRVNGYTF. The CDR3 DNA sequence: TGTGCCACCAGCAGTACCCGGGACAGGGTAAATGGCTACACCTTC. The chain carries TRBV15 and TRBJ1-2, with 9 bases matching TRBD1. V dropped 3 bases and J dropped 6; count of bases not matched to a gene: 8. The CDR3 has 15 residues. Germline lookup yields CDR1 LNHNV and CDR2 YYDKDF (reference sequence).

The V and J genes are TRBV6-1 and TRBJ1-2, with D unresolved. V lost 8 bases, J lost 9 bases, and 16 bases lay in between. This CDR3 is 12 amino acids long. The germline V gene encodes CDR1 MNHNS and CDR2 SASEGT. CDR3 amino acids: CASSPYSDSYTF. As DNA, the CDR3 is TGTGCCAGCTCACCCTACAGCGATAGCTACACCTTC.

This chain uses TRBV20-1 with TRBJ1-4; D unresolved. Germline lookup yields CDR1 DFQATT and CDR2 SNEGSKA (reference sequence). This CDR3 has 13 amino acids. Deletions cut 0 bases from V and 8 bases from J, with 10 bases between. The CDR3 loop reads CSAREGMQEKLFF. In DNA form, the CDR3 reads TGCAGTGCTAGAGAGGGTATGCAGGAAAAACTGTTTTTT.

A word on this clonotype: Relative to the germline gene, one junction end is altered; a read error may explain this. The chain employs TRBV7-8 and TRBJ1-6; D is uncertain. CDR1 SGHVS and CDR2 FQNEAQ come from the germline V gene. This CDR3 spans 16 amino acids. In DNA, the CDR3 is TGCGCCAGCAGCCAAGGGTCTAGCAGAAATAATTCACCCCTCCACTTT. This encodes CASSQGSSRNNSPLHF.

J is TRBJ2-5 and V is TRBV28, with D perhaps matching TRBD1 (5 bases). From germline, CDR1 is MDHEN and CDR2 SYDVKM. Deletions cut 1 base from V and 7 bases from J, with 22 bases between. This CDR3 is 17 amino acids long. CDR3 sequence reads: CASSLYGPPARVGTQYF. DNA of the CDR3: TGTGCCAGCAGTTTATATGGCCCACCCGCCAGGGTCGGGACCCAGTACTTC.

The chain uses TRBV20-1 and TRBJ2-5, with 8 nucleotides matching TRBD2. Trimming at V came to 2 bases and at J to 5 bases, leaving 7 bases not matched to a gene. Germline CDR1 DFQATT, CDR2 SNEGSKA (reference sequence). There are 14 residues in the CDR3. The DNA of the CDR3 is TGCAGTGCTAGACCCAGCGGGAGCCGGGAGACCCAGTACTTC. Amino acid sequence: CSARPSGSRETQYF.

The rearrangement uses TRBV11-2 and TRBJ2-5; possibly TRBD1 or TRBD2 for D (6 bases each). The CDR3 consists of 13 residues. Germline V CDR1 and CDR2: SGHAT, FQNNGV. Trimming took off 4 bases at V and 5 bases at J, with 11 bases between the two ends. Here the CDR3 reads CASSWIGGETQYF. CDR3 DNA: TGTGCCAGCAGCTGGATAGGGGGGGAGACCCAGTACTTC.

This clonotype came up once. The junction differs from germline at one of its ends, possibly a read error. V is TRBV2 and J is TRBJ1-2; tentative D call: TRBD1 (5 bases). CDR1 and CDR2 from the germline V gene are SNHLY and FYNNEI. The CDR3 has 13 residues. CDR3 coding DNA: TGTGCCAGCAGCACGGGCAGGGACTATGGCTGCACCTTC. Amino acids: CASSTGRDYGCTF.

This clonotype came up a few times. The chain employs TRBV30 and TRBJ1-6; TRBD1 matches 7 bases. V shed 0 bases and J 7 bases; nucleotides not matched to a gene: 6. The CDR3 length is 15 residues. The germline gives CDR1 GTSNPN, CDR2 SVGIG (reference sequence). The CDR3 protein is CAWSVPTGRNSPLHF. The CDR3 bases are TGTGCCTGGAGTGTACCGACAGGGCGGAATTCACCCCTCCACTTT.

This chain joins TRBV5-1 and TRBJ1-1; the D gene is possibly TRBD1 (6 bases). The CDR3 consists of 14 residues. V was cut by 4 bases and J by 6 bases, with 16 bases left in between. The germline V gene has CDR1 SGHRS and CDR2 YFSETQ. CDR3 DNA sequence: TGCGCCAGCAGCCCCGGGGGCGCGGGGGCTGAAGCTTTCTTT. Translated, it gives CASSPGGAGAEAFF. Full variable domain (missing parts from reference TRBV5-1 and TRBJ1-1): KAGVTQTPRYLIKTRGQQVTLSCSPISGHRSVSWYQQTPGQGLQFLFEYFSETQRNKGNFPGRFSGRQFSNSRSEMNVSTLELGDSALYLCASSPGGAGAEAFFGQGTRLTVV.

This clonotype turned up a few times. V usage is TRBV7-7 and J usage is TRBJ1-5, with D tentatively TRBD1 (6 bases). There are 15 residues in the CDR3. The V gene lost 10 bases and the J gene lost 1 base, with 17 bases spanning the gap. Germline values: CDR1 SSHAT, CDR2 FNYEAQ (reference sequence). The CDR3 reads CAIQGFLESNQPQHF. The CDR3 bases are TGTGCCATTCAGGGGTTCCTGGAGAGCAATCAGCCCCAGCATTTT.

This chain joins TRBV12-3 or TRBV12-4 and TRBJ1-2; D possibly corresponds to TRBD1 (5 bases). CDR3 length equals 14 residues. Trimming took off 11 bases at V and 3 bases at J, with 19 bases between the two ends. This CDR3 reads CAAVRAERDYGYTF. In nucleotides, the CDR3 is TGTGCCGCGGTCAGGGCAGAGAGAGACTATGGCTACACCTTC.

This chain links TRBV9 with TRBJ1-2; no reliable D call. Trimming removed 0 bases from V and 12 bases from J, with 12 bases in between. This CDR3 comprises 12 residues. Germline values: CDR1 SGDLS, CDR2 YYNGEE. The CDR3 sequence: CASSVGTSGNTF. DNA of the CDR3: TGTGCCAGCAGCGTAGGGACGTCTGGAAACACCTTC.